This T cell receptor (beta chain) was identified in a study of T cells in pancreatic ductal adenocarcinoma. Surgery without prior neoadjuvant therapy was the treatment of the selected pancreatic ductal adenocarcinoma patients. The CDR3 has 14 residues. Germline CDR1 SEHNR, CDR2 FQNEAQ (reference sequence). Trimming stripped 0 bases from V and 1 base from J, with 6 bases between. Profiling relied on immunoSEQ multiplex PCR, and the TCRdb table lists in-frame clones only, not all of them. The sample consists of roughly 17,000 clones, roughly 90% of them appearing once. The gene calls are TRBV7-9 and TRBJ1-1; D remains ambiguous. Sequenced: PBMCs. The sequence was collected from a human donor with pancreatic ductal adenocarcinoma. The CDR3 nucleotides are TGTGCCAGCAGCTTAGCTGGCAGGAACACTGAAGCTTTCTTT. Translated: CASSLAGRNTEAFF.